This T cell receptor beta chain emerged from a study of T cells after yellow fever vaccination. TCRdb re-called the 5' RACE reads through MiXCR, storing one row per CDR3 protein. This table holds approximately 61,000 distinct CDR3 sequences, more than 5.5% found once. Trimming pared 5 bases from V and 10 bases from J, leaving 18 bases between. This CDR3 comprises 14 residues. Germline CDR1 reads MNHEY; CDR2 reads SMNVEV (reference sequence). The TCR originated in a man between 18 and 29 years old who received the YFV17D yellow fever vaccine. This chain connects TRBV27 to TRBJ2-1; D is undetermined. The sequencing here drew on CD8+ T cells sorted from PBMCs, taken on the day of the first yellow fever vaccination. The CDR3: CASSPTGSKREQFF. CDR3 bases: TGTGCCAGCAGTCCCACCGGGTCGAAAAGGGAGCAGTTCTTC.